This T cell receptor (beta chain) was obtained from a study of siplizumab effects on memory and regulatory T cells. Clones were read by immunoSEQ multiplex PCR, and TCRdb kept only the in-frame ones, dropping some. The table records around 82,000 clones, 93% of them present only once. Trimming cost V 3 bases and J 1 base, with 6 bases left between them. The CDR3 is 13 residues long. Germline V gene lookup returns CDR1 LNHDA and CDR2 SQIVND (reference sequence). Comments on this clone: Within the sample, other DNA sequences also encode this same CDR3.

The sample consisted of CD8+ T cells sorted from blood. The clonotype originates from a human donor in good health. The chain carries TRBV19 and TRBJ1-1; D is uncertain. The CDR3 protein is CASSIGENTEAFF. The CDR3, as DNA: TGTGCCAGTAGTATTGGGGAGAACACTGAAGCTTTCTTT.